The entry that follows covers one TCR beta chain sequence. The antigen remains unidentified. Trimming took off 7 bases at V and 3 bases at J, with 15 bases between the two ends. This CDR3 contains 14 residues. The germline CDR1 and CDR2 sequences are SEHNR and FQNEAQ (reference sequence). The data stem from a study of T cell responses to AZD1222 COVID-19 vaccine. About the research overall: Whether given at about 4 or about 12 weeks, second doses were pooled.

General study points: In a largely white British group with more females than males, clonal diversity was possibly underestimated. The peak T cell response came first, and repertoires were sampled only after it. There were vaccine-associated CD4 TCRs across spike, dominant at 160-218 and 743-854.

TCRdb keeps only in-frame clones here, not all; method: immunoSEQ multiplex PCR. The table records 50,000 to 75,000 clones, roughly 80% of them present only once. The source was peripheral blood, collected on day 0 of AZD1222 vaccination. This sequence was found in an adult in good health. V is TRBV7-9 and J is TRBJ1-1; a possible D gene is TRBD1 (6 bases). As DNA, the CDR3 is TGTGCCAGCAACCCCAGGGGAAGTTACACTGAAGCTTTCTTT. It specifies CASNPRGSYTEAFF.